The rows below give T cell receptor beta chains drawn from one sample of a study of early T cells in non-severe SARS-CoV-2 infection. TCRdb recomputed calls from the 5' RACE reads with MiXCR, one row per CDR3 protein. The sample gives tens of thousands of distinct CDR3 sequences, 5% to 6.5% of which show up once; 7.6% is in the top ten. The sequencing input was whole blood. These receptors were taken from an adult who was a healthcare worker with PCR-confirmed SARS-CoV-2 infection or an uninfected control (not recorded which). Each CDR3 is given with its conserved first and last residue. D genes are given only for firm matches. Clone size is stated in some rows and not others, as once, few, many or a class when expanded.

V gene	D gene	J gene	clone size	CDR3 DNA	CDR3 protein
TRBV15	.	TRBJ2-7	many	TGTGCCACCAGCAGATCTCCGGGGAGCGCGTACGAGCAGTACTTC	CATSRSPGSAYEQYF
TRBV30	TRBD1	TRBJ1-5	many	TGTGCCTGGACCCGTCCCGGGACAGCGAACAATCAGCCCCAGCATTTT	CAWTRPGTANNQPQHF
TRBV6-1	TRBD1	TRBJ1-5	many	TGTGCCAGCAGTGAGCTTCGTCGGACAGGGGCTTCTAATCAGCCCCAGCATTTT	CASSELRRTGASNQPQHF
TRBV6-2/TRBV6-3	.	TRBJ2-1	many	TGTGCCAGCAGTATACTACCTGTCATGGAGCAGTTCTTC	CASSILPVMEQFF
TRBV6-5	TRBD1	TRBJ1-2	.	TGTGCCAGCAGTTACTTCGACAGGGAGGGAAACTATGGCTACACCTTC	CASSYFDREGNYGYTF
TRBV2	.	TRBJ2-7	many	TGTGCCAGCAGTCTCCAGGGAGGCGAGCAGTACTTC	CASSLQGGEQYF
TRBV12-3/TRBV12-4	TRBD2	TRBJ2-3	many	TGTGCCAGCAGGCCTAGCGGGAGGACAGATACGCAGTATTTT	CASRPSGRTDTQYF
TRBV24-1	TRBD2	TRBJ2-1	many	TGTGCCACCGGCACTAGCGGCCCATACAATGAGCAGTTCTTC	CATGTSGPYNEQFF
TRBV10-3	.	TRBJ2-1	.	TGTGCCATCAGTGAAAGGGGAAGGAACAATGAGCAGTTCTTC	CAISERGRNNEQFF
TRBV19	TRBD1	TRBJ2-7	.	TGTGCCAGTAGCCCGGGACAGGTCTCCTACGAGCAGTACTTC	CASSPGQVSYEQYF
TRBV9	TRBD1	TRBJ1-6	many	TGTGCCAGCAGCGTAGGGACAGGAGAATCACCCCTCCACTTT	CASSVGTGESPLHF
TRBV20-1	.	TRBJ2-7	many	TGCAGTGCTAGAGACCCGGGAGCTTCCTACGAGCAGTACTTC	CSARDPGASYEQYF
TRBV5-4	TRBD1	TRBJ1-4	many	TGTGCCAGCAGCCGGGGACAGGCTAGAGCGGAAAAACTGTTTTTT	CASSRGQARAEKLFF
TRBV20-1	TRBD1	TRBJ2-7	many	TGCAGTGCTAGCACAGGGACAGGTGGCAACGAGCAGTACTTC	CSASTGTGGNEQYF
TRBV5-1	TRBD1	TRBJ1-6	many	TGCGCCAGCAGTCCCGGGACAGGGGATTCACCCCTCCACTTT	CASSPGTGDSPLHF
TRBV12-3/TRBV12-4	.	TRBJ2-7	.	TGTGCCAGCAGTTTTAGCGTGTCAGGGGGACTATACGAGCAGTACTTC	CASSFSVSGGLYEQYF
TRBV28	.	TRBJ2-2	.	TGTGCCAGCAGTTCCCGGGCTGGAGGTACCGGGGAGCTGTTTTTT	CASSSRAGGTGELFF
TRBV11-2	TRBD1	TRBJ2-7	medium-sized	TGTGCCAGCAGCTTCCCAACAGGAACGGACAGGTACTCCTACGAGCAGTACTTC	CASSFPTGTDRYSYEQYF
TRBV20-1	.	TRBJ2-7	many	TGCAGTGCTATAATTAGCGGTAAACCTTCCTACGAGCAGTACTTC	CSAIISGKPSYEQYF
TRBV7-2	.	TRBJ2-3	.	TGTGCCAGCCTTCAGCGAGGGGCTCCGGGCACAGATACGCAGTATTTT	CASLQRGAPGTDTQYF
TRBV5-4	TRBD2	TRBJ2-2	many	TGTGCCAGCAGCTCCGGGACTAGCGGGAGGGCCTGGACCGGGGAGCTGTTTTTT	CASSSGTSGRAWTGELFF
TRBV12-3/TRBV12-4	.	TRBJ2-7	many	TGTGCCAGCAGTCCCCAGGTAGGACGGTACTTC	CASSPQVGRYF
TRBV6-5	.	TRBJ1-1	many	TGTGCCAGCAGATCCTCCCAAGTCACTGAAGCTTTCTTT	CASRSSQVTEAFF
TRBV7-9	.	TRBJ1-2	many	TGTGCCAGCAGCTTAGCCGAGGATCCTTGGTATGGCTACACCTTC	CASSLAEDPWYGYTF
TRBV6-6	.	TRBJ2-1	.	TGTGCCAGCAGTTACTCCAGGGGTTCCTACAATGAGCAGTTCTTC	CASSYSRGSYNEQFF
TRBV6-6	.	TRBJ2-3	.	TGTGCCAGCGCGAGACCCGGCACAGATACGCAGTATTTT	CASARPGTDTQYF